This T cell receptor beta chain was sequenced in a study of beta chain features in type 1 diabetes. This clone was counted a few times. Expressed TCRB transcripts were sequenced, since all the RNA that had been isolated was reverse transcribed. TCRdb keeps only in-frame clones here, not all; method: immunoSEQ multiplex PCR. The sample lists around 200,000 clones; 13% were seen once. V shed 2 bases and J shed 4 bases, with 3 bases lying between them. The CDR3 length is 12 residues. Germline CDR1 is MGHDK and CDR2 is SYGVNS. The chain couples TRBV25-1 to TRBJ2-1; D is undetermined. Sequencing used central memory CD4+ T cells from blood. This sequence originates from a woman aged 18-30 years in good health. The CDR3 spells CASSEQYNEQFF. CDR3 coding DNA: TGTGCCAGCAGTGAACAGTACAATGAGCAGTTCTTC.